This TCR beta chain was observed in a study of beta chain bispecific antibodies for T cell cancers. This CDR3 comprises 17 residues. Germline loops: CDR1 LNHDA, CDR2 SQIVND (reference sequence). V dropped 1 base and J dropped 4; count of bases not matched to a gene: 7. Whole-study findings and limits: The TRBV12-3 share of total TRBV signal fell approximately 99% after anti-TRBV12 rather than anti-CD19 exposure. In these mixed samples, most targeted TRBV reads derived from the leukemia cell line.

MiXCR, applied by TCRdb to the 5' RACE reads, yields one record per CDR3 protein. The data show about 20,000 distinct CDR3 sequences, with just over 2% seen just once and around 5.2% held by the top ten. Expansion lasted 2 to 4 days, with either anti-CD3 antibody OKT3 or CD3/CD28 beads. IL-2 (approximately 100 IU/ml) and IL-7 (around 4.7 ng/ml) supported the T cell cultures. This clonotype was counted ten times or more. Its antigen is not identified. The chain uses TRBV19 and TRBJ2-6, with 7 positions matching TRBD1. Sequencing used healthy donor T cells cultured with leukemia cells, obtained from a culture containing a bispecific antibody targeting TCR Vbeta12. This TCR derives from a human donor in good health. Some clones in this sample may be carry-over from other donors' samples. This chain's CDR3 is CASSIGTGPTGANVLTF. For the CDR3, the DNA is TGTGCCAGTAGTATAGGGACAGGCCCTACCGGGGCCAACGTCCTGACTTTC. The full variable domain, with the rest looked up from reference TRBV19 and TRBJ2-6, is DGGITQSPKYLFRKEGQNVTLSCEQNLNHDAMYWYRQDPGQGLRLIYYSQIVNDFQKGDIAEGYSVSREKKESFPLTVTSAQKNPTAFYLCASSIGTGPTGANVLTFGAGSRLTVL.